This T cell receptor (beta chain) was identified during a study of blood T cell repertoires in COVID-19. This clone appeared once. In the original workflow: By means of reference gene primer amplification, nucleated cell counts were estimated. Libraries were prepared by immunoSEQ multiplex PCR; TCRdb keeps only in-frame clonotypes and omits some of them. Clonal size and the V and J genes are those of that table, whereas D and trimming came from the DNA. Among 100,000 to 150,000 clones, around three quarters were seen once, and the ten largest hold 37%. The ends were cut back, 4 bases at V and 10 bases at J, with 13 bases in the middle. CDR1 is KGHSH, CDR2 LQKENI, per germline. The CDR3 length is 12 residues.

The chain has TRBV18 and TRBJ1-2, with a tentative D call TRBD1 (5 bases). The sample taken for sequencing was peripheral blood. This receptor was taken from a man aged 40-55 years with active or convalescent COVID-19. The CDR3 protein is CASSQPPGDYTF. In nucleotides, the CDR3 is TGTGCCAGCTCACAGCCTCCGGGGGACTACACCTTC. The whole variable domain, filled in from reference TRBV18 and TRBJ1-2, reads NAGVMQNPRHLVRRRGQEARLRCSPMKGHSHVYWYRQLPEEGLKFMVYLQKENIIDESGMPKERFSAEFPKEGPSILRIQQVVRGDSAAYFCASSQPPGDYTFGSGTRLTVV.